The 27 T cell receptor beta chains presented below share a single source sample, sequenced in a study of cytomegalovirus exposure and HLA in healthy donors. Primers included in the PCR were 60 Vbeta and 13 Jbeta primers. Here immunoSEQ multiplex PCR was the method, and the copy in TCRdb shows in-frame clones only, minus some. This table has about 130,000 clones, about 80% appearing once. Sequencing input: PBMCs. The receptors here all came from a boy aged 2 to 10 in good health and CMV-seronegative.

The CDR3 DNA follows: TGTGCCAGCAGCACAGGGGACTCCCTCGATTTGGCTTTCTTT. It specifies CASSTGDSLDLAFF. The J gene is TRBJ1-1, the V gene TRBV7-9; 7 positions match TRBD1. This CDR3 comprises 14 residues. J was trimmed by 11 bases and V by 5 bases; bases with no gene match: 14. Germline loops: CDR1 SEHNR, CDR2 FQNEAQ (reference sequence).

The chain employs TRBV2 and TRBJ1-2, with D perhaps matching TRBD1 (5 bases). The germline gives CDR1 SNHLY, CDR2 FYNNEI. This CDR3 has 12 residues. V was cut by 8 bases and J by 8 bases, with 15 bases left in between. CDR3 protein: CASPGGGRGYTF. CDR3 coding DNA: TGTGCCAGCCCTGGGGGGGGAAGAGGCTACACCTTC.

The rearrangement uses TRBV14 and TRBJ2-3; D is possibly TRBD2 (6 bases). This CDR3 is 15 amino acids long. Looked up from germline, CDR1 is SGHDN and CDR2 is FVKESK. The V and J ends lost 0 bases and 6 bases respectively, with 13 bases between them. In DNA, the CDR3 is TGTGCCAGCAGCCAAGATCTGAGCCTAGCGGATACGCAGTATTTT. Amino acid sequence: CASSQDLSLADTQYF.

The chain combines TRBV5-1 with TRBJ1-6; a possible D gene is TRBD1 (5 bases). The germline CDR1 and CDR2 sequences are SGHRS and YFSETQ. Between the trimmed V and J ends, which lost 0 bases and 1 base, there was a span of 5 bases. The CDR3 length is 15 residues. The CDR3 bases are TGCGCCAGCAGCTTGGAGGGGTCCTATAATTCACCCCTCCACTTT. Translated: CASSLEGSYNSPLHF.

V usage is TRBV5-6 and J usage is TRBJ1-6; 11 bases agree with TRBD1. Germline V CDR1 and CDR2: SGHDT, YYEEEE. The CDR3 runs 18 residues. Unmatched junction bases numbered 10, after V lost 1 base and J lost 7 bases. CDR3 residues: CASSLLVDRGLRNSPLHF. As DNA, the CDR3 is TGTGCCAGCAGCTTGTTGGTGGACAGGGGGCTGAGGAATTCACCCCTCCACTTT.

The V and J genes are TRBV4-3 and TRBJ2-7, with 10 bases matching TRBD1. This CDR3 is 15 amino acids long. Trimming cost V 4 bases and J 7 bases; bases outside gene matches: 10. The germline V gene encodes CDR1 LGHNA and CDR2 YSLEER. The CDR3 coding sequence is TGCGCCAGCAGCCCGTCTCCGGGGACAGGGGAAGAGCAGTACTTC. It specifies CASSPSPGTGEEQYF.

The rearrangement links TRBV18 to TRBJ2-5; TRBD1 matches at 8 bases. Matching the DNA end better, TRBJ2-7 makes the J call doubtful. The CDR3 consists of 13 residues. The germline V gene encodes CDR1 KGHSH and CDR2 LQKENI. CDR3 sequence: CASSLGQGYEQYF. The CDR3 DNA sequence: TGTGCCAGCTCACTCGGACAGGGTTACGAGCAGTACTTC.

This rearrangement joins TRBV6-5 to TRBJ2-1; no firm D call. Per germline, CDR1 MNHEY and CDR2 SVGAGI. The V gene lost 4 bases and the J gene lost 10 bases, with 14 bases spanning the gap. This CDR3 spans 13 amino acids. CDR3: CASSSHLRNEQFF. For the CDR3, the DNA is TGTGCCAGCAGTTCCCATCTAAGAAACGAGCAGTTCTTC.

The chain couples TRBV6-1 to TRBJ2-5; 10 bases line up with TRBD2. Germline loops: CDR1 MNHNS, CDR2 SASEGT. The CDR3 has 17 amino acids. V shed 2 bases and J 5 bases; nucleotides not matched to a gene: 11. CDR3 sequence: CASSEWSGGARGETQYF. The CDR3 nucleotides are TGTGCCAGCAGTGAATGGAGCGGGGGGGCTAGGGGGGAGACCCAGTACTTC.

CDR3 sequence reads: CASSQDWAALPIYNEQFF. CDR3 nucleotides: TGCGCCAGCAGCCAAGATTGGGCCGCCCTACCGATCTACAATGAGCAGTTCTTC. The chain carries TRBV4-3 and TRBJ2-1; D is unclear. The CDR3 loop spans 18 amino acids. Trimming left V 0 bases short and J 3 bases short, with 18 bases between. Germline CDR1 is LGHNA and CDR2 is YSLEER.

The V and J genes are TRBV7-8 and TRBJ1-3, with 7 positions matching TRBD1. Germline V lookup: CDR1 SGHVS, CDR2 FQNEAQ. V shed 4 bases and J 3 bases; nucleotides not matched to a gene: 9. This CDR3 spans 16 amino acids. The CDR3 reads CASSSEQGILGNTIYF. CDR3 DNA sequence: TGTGCCAGCAGCTCCGAACAGGGGATCCTTGGAAACACCATATATTTT.

The CDR3: CASSLWSGEQYF. DNA for the CDR3: TGTGCCAGCAGCTTATGGTCGGGGGAGCAGTACTTC. The chain links TRBV7-2 to TRBJ2-7; a weak D match, TRBD2 (5 bases). The CDR3 consists of 12 residues. The germline V gene has CDR1 SGHTA and CDR2 FQGNSA. The V end lost 2 bases, the J end lost 7 bases, and 9 bases lay between the germline ends. The full variable domain, rest sourced from reference TRBV7-2 and TRBJ2-7, is GAGVSQSPSNKVTEKGKDVELRCDPISGHTALYWYRQSLGQGLEFLIYFQGNSAPDKSGLPSDRFSAERTGGSVSTLTIQRTQQEDSAVYLCASSLWSGEQYFGPGTRLTVT.

The V gene is TRBV4-3, the J gene TRBJ2-1; D remains unclear. Germline assignment: CDR1 LGHNA and CDR2 YSLEER. V was shortened by 0 bases and J by 4 bases, with 13 bases between the two germline ends. CDR3 size: 16 residues. Here the CDR3 reads CASSQDRIAAYNEQFF. The CDR3 nucleotides read TGCGCCAGCAGCCAAGATCGGATAGCTGCTTACAATGAGCAGTTCTTC.

The chain carries TRBV6-1 and TRBJ2-6; no definite D call. Deletions cut 3 bases from V and 0 bases from J, with 3 bases between. The CDR3 is made up of 14 amino acids. Germline CDR1 and CDR2: MNHNS and SASEGT. CDR3: CASSEASGANVLTF. CDR3 DNA sequence: TGTGCCAGCAGTGAGGCCTCTGGGGCCAACGTCCTGACTTTC.

The chain carries TRBV29-1 and TRBJ2-2; the D gene is possibly TRBD2 (7 bases). Trimming took 7 bases from V and 7 from J, leaving 19 bases between them. Germline-derived CDR1 and CDR2 are SQVTM and ANQGSEA. The CDR3 has 14 amino acids. The DNA for the CDR3 is TGCAGCGCCCTAGGGGGGGATAGAGGCGGGGAGCTGTTTTTT. Translation: CSALGGDRGGELFF.

This clone has more than one count but fewer than ten. The V and J genes are TRBV30 and TRBJ1-2, with D hard to call. The germline CDR1 and CDR2 sequences are GTSNPN and SVGIG (reference sequence). Trimming removed 4 bases from V and 4 bases from J, with 7 bases in between. The length of the CDR3 is 11 residues. The DNA of the CDR3 is TGTGCCTGGATTTCCGGCTATGGCTACACCTTC. This codes for CAWISGYGYTF.

The chain carries TRBV4-1 and TRBJ2-3; D may be TRBD2 (5 bases). V lost 6 bases and J 2 bases, leaving 12 bases between the germline ends. CDR1 is MGHRA, CDR2 YSYEKL, per germline. The CDR3 contains 14 residues. As DNA, the CDR3 is TGCGCCAGCAGATCGCCTAGCCCCACAGATACGCAGTATTTT. Its protein product is CASRSPSPTDTQYF.

This clone was observed a handful of times. This chain joins TRBV6-5 and TRBJ1-6; D perhaps matches TRBD1 (6 bases). V was pared by 5 bases and J by 9 bases, with 17 bases between. CDR1 is MNHEY and CDR2 is SVGAGI in the germline V gene. The CDR3 contains 15 residues. CDR3 nucleotide sequence: TGTGCCAGCAGTCCATCGGACATAGGGGGTTCACCCCTCCACTTT. It translates to CASSPSDIGGSPLHF.

This clone was counted a few times. The J gene is TRBJ1-1, the V gene TRBV10-3; D is uncertain. Looked up from germline, CDR1 is ENHRY and CDR2 is SYGVKD. The CDR3 is 14 amino acids. The germline V and J ends were trimmed by 10 bases and 0 bases, with 15 bases remaining between them. The CDR3 nucleotides read TGTGCCACCCTGAACAGATTCATGAACACTGAAGCTTTCTTT. It encodes CATLNRFMNTEAFF.

J is TRBJ1-2 and V is TRBV7-8; D is uncertain. The CDR3 sequence is 14 residues long. Per the germline V gene, CDR1 is SGHVS and CDR2 is FQNEAQ. V lost 4 bases to trimming and J lost 5 bases, with 14 bases between them. The CDR3 sequence: CASSYLEAGYGYTF. CDR3 nucleotides: TGTGCCAGCAGCTATCTGGAAGCGGGGTATGGCTACACCTTC.

This clone was seen only a few times. The rearrangement uses TRBV2 and TRBJ2-1, with a tentative D call TRBD2 (6 bases). Trimming took off 2 bases at V and 8 bases at J, with 16 bases between the two ends. Germline CDR1 is SNHLY and CDR2 is FYNNEI. The CDR3 runs to 15 residues. The CDR3 region is CASSELLRGKDEQFF. In DNA, the CDR3 is TGTGCCAGCAGTGAATTGTTGCGGGGTAAGGATGAGCAGTTCTTC. The full variable domain, completed using reference TRBV2 and TRBJ2-1, is EPEVTQTPSHQVTQMGQEVILRCVPISNHLYFYWYRQILGQKVEFLVSFYNNEISEKSEIFDDQFSVERPDGSNFTLKIRSTKLEDSAMYFCASSELLRGKDEQFFGPGTRLTVL.

As concerns this clone: Compared with germline, one end of the junction differs, possibly owing to a read error. V usage is TRBV7-9 and J usage is TRBJ2-5; 13 positions match TRBD2. This CDR3 comprises 19 residues. Germline V gene sequence: CDR1 SEHNR, CDR2 FQNEAQ (reference sequence). The CDR3 coding sequence is TGTTCCAGCAGCTTCCTCGAGGGGACTAGCGGGGTCCCCCAAGAGACCCAGTACTTC. Its protein product is CSSSFLEGTSGVPQETQYF.

The chain combines TRBV2 with TRBJ1-5; no firm D call. The germline CDR1 and CDR2 sequences are SNHLY and FYNNEI. V dropped 1 base and J dropped 2 bases, with 15 bases sitting between them. The CDR3 spans 17 residues. CDR3 protein: CASSEGLGYDRNQPQHF. CDR3 nucleotide sequence: TGTGCCAGCAGTGAAGGACTAGGGTATGACCGCAATCAGCCCCAGCATTTT.

This chain links TRBV27 with TRBJ1-1; maybe TRBD1 (6 bases). CDR1 is MNHEY and CDR2 is SMNVEV in the germline V gene (reference sequence). The CDR3 spans 15 residues. The V and J ends lost 5 bases and 0 bases respectively, with 13 bases between them. The CDR3 region is CASSPPGVMNTEAFF. CDR3 DNA: TGTGCCAGCAGTCCCCCAGGGGTCATGAACACTGAAGCTTTCTTT.

The V gene is TRBV5-7, the J gene TRBJ2-2, with D tentatively TRBD1 (6 bases). TRBV5-7 is an ORF; its function is uncertain. CDR3 size: 15 residues. V was trimmed by 0 bases and J by 0 bases, leaving 6 bases between them. The CDR3 nucleotides are TGTGCCAGCAGCTTGGACAGGGCGAACACCGGGGAGCTGTTTTTT. This sequence encodes CASSLDRANTGELFF.

The chain combines TRBV6-5 with TRBJ2-3; 9 bases map to TRBD1. Germline V CDR1 and CDR2: MNHEY, SVGAGI. CDR3 size: 14 residues. The junction had 5 bases not matched to a gene; V was cut back by 6 bases and J by 4 bases. The CDR3, as DNA: TGTGCCAGCAGCTCCGGGACAGGGTCAGATACGCAGTATTTT. Protein product: CASSSGTGSDTQYF.

The V call is TRBV6-5, the J call TRBJ1-6, with D maybe TRBD1 (6 bases). Trimming removed 5 bases at V and 10 bases at J, with 15 bases between. CDR1 is MNHEY and CDR2 is SVGAGI in the germline V gene. The CDR3 contains 14 residues. The CDR3 region has the DNA TGTGCCAGCAGTCCCGACAGGTTCAAGTCACCCCTCCACTTT. This gives the protein CASSPDRFKSPLHF.